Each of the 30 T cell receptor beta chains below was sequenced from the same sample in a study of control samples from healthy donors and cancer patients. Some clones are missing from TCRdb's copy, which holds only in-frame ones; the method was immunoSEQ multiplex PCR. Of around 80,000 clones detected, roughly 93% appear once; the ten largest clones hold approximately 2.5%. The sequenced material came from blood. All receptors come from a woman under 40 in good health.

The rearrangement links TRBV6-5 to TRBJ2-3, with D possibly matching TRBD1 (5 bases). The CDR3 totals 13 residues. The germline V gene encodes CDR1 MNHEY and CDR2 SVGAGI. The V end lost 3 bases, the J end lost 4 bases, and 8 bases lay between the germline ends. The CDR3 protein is CASSYGHSDTQYF. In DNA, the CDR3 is TGTGCCAGCAGTTATGGACATTCAGATACGCAGTATTTT.

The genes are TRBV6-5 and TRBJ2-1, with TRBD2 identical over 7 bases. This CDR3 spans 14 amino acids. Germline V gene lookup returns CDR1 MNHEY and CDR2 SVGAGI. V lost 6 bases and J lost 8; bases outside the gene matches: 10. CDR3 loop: CASRRGVAFDEQFF. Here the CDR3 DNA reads TGTGCCAGCAGACGGGGGGTCGCGTTCGATGAGCAGTTCTTC.

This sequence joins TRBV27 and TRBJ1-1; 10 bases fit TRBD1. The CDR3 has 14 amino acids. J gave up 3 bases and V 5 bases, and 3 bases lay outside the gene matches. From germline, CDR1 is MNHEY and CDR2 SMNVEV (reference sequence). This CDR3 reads CASSPGTGDTEAFF. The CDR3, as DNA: TGTGCCAGCAGTCCCGGGACAGGGGACACTGAAGCTTTCTTT.

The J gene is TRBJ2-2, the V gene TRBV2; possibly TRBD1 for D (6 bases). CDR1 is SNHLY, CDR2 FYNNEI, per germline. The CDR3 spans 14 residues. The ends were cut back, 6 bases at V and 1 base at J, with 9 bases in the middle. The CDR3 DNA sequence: TGTGCCAGCAGGGACAGCAAGAACACCGGGGAGCTGTTTTTT. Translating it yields CASRDSKNTGELFF.

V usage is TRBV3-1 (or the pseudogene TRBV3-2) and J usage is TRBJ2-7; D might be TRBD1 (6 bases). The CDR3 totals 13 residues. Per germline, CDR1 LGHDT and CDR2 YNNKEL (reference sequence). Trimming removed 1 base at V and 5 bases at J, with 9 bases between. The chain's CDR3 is CASSQVQGNEQYF. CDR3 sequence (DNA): TGTGCCAGCAGCCAAGTTCAGGGGAACGAGCAGTACTTC.

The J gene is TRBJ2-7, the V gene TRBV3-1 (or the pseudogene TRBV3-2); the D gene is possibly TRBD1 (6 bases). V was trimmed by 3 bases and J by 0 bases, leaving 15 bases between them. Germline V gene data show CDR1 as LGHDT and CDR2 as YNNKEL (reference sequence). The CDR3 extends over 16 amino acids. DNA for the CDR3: TGTGCCAGCAGCCAGGGGGCGGACGGCAGCTCCTACGAGCAGTACTTC. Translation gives CASSQGADGSSYEQYF.

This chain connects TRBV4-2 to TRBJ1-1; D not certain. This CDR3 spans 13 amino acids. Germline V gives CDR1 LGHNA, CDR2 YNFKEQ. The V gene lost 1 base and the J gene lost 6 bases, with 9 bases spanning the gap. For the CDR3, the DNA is TGTGCCAGCAGCCAAGTTATAGTATCTGAAGCTTTCTTT. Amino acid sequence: CASSQVIVSEAFF.

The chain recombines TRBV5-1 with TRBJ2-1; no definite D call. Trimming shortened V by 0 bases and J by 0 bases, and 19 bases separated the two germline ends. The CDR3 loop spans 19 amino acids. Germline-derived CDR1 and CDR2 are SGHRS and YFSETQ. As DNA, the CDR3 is TGCGCCAGCAGCTTGGTCCCGGATCGGTCAGGAAGCTCCTACAATGAGCAGTTCTTC. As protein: CASSLVPDRSGSSYNEQFF.

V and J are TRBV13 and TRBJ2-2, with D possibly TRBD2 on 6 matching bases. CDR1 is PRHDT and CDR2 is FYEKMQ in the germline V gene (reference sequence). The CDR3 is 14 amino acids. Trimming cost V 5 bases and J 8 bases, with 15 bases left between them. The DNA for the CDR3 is TGTGCCAGCAGCCCGTCCTGGGGGGAAGGGGAGCTGTTTTTT. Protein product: CASSPSWGEGELFF.

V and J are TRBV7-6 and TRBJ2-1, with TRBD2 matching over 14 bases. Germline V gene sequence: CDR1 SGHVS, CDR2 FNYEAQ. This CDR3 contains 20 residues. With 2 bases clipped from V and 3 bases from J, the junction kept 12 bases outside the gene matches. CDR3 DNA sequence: TGTGCCAGCAGCTTATCGCCGATGTCCGGACTAGCGGGGGGCTACAATGAGCAGTTCTTC. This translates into CASSLSPMSGLAGGYNEQFF.

For the CDR3, the DNA is TGTGCCAGCAGCTTCCCTGGGGGCATTCAGTACTTC. Translation: CASSFPGGIQYF. J is TRBJ2-4 and V is TRBV5-6; D could derive from TRBD1 or TRBD2 (5 bases each). There are 12 residues in the CDR3. The germline V and J ends were trimmed by 2 bases and 9 bases, with 9 bases remaining between them. Per the germline V gene, CDR1 is SGHDT and CDR2 is YYEEEE.

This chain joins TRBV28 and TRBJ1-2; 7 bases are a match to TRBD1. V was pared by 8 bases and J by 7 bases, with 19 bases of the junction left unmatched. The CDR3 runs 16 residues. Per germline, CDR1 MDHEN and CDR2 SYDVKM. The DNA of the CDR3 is TGTGCCAGCTCCCCCCCACCGGGACAGCCCTCTTCTGGCTACACCTTC. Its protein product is CASSPPPGQPSSGYTF.

CDR3 protein: CASSVGQPPRAFF. CDR3 nucleotides: TGTGCCAGCAGCGTGGGACAGCCCCCGAGGGCTTTCTTT. V gene TRBV3-1 (or the pseudogene TRBV3-2) combines with J gene TRBJ1-1, with 7 nucleotides matching TRBD1. Germline CDR1 and CDR2: LGHDT and YNNKEL (reference sequence). V lost 5 bases and J lost 11; bases outside the gene matches: 11. This CDR3 region has 13 residues.

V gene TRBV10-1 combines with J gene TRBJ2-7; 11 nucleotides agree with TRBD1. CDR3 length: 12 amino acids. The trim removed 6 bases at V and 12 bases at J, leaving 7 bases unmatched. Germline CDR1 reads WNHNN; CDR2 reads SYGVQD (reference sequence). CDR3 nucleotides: TGCGCCAGCAGCCGGGACAGGGGGAGGGTGTACTTC. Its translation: CASSRDRGRVYF.

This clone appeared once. CDR3 DNA: TGTGCCAGCAGCCAACGGGTCGGGGGGGGCGGCAATGGCTACACCTTC. Its protein is CASSQRVGGGGNGYTF. The chain couples TRBV16 to TRBJ1-2; possibly TRBD1 for D (6 bases). The CDR3 is made up of 16 amino acids. CDR1 is KGHSY and CDR2 is FQNENV in the germline V gene. V was clipped by 2 bases and J by 6 bases, with 19 bases between them.

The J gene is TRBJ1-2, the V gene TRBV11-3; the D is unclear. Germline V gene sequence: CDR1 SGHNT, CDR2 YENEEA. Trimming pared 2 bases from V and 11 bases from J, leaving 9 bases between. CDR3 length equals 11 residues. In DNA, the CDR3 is TGTGCCAGCAGCTTAAATTCTCAATACACCTTC. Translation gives CASSLNSQYTF.

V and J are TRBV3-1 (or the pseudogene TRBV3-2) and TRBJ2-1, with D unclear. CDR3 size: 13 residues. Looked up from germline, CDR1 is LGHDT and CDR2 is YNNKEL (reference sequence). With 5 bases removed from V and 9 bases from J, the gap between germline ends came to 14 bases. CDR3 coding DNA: TGTGCCAGCAGCTTCGAACTCCGCGGTGAGCAGTTCTTC. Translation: CASSFELRGEQFF.

CDR3 amino acids: CASSRDTRGNQPQHF. DNA for the CDR3: TGTGCCAGCAGTCGGGACACCCGCGGCAATCAGCCCCAGCATTTT. V and J are TRBV2 and TRBJ1-5; D might be TRBD1 (6 bases). V was shortened by 5 bases and J by 2 bases, with 13 bases between the two germline ends. The CDR3 consists of 15 residues. Per germline, CDR1 SNHLY and CDR2 FYNNEI.

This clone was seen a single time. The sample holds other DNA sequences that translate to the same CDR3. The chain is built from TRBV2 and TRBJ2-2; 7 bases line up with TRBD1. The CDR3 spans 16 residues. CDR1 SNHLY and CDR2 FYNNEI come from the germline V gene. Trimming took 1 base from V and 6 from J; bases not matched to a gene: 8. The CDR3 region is CASSEGAGGASGELFF. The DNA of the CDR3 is TGTGCCAGCAGTGAAGGGGCAGGGGGTGCGTCCGGGGAGCTGTTTTTT.

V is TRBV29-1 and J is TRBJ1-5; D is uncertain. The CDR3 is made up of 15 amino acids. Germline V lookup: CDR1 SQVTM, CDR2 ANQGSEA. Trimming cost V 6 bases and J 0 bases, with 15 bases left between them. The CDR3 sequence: CSVSFQRDSNQPQHF. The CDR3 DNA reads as TGCAGCGTCTCCTTTCAACGGGATAGCAATCAGCCCCAGCATTTT. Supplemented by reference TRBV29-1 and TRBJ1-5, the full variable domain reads SAVISQKPSRDICQRGTSLTIQCQVDSQVTMMFWYRQQPGQSLTLIATANQGSEATYESGFVIDKFPISRPNLTFSTLTVSNMSPEDSSIYLCSVSFQRDSNQPQHFGDGTRLSIL.

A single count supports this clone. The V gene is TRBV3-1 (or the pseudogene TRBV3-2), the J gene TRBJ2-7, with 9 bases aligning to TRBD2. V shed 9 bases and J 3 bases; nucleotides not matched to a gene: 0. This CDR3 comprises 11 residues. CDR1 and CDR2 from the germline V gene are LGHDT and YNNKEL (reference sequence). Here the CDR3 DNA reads TGTGCCAGTAGCGGGGGCTACGAGCAGTACTTC. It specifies CASSGGYEQYF.

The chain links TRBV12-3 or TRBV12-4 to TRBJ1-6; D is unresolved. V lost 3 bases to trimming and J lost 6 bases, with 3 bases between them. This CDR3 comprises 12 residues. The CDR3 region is CASSFPNSPLHF. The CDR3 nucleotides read TGTGCCAGCAGTTTCCCTAATTCACCCCTCCACTTT.

CDR3 residues: CASSLAPQSGYTF. The DNA of the CDR3 is TGTGCCAGCAGCTTAGCACCCCAAAGTGGCTACACCTTC. The rearrangement uses TRBV13 and TRBJ1-2, with D unresolved. From germline, CDR1 is PRHDT and CDR2 FYEKMQ (reference sequence). Trimming removed 1 base at V and 7 bases at J, with 10 bases between. The CDR3 is 13 amino acids.

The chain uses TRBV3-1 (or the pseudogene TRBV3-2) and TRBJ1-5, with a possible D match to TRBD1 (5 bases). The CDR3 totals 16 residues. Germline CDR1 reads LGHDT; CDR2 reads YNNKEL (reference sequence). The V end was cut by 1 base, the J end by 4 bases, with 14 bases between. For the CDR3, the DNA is TGTGCCAGCAGCCAAGGGGGGGGATCGAGAAATCAGCCCCAGCATTTT. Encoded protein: CASSQGGGSRNQPQHF.

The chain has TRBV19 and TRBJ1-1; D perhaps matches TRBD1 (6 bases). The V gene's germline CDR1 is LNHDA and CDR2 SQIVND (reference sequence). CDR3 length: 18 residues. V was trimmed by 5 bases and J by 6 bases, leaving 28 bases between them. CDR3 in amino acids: CASSPTGSGVNSRAEAFF. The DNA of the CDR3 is TGTGCCAGTAGTCCCACCGGGTCAGGGGTGAACTCTCGAGCTGAAGCTTTCTTT.

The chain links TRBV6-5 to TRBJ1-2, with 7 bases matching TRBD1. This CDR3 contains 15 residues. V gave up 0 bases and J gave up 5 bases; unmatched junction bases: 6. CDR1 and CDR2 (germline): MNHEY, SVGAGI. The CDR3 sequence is CASSYSPTGDYGYTF. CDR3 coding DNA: TGTGCCAGCAGTTACTCCCCCACAGGGGATTATGGCTACACCTTC.

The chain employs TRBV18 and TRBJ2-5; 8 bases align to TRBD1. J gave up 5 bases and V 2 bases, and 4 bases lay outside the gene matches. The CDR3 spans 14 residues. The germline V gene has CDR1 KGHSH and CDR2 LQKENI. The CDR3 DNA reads TGTGCCAGCTCACCATGGACAGGGCGGGAGACCCAGTACTTC. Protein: CASSPWTGRETQYF. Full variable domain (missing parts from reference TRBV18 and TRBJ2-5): NAGVMQNPRHLVRRRGQEARLRCSPMKGHSHVYWYRQLPEEGLKFMVYLQKENIIDESGMPKERFSAEFPKEGPSILRIQQVVRGDSAAYFCASSPWTGRETQYFGPGTRLLVL.

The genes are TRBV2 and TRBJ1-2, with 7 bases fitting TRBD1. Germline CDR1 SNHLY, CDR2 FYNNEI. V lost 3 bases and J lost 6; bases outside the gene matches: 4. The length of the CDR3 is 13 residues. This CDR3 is CASSEGRGHGYTF. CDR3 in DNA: TGTGCCAGCAGTGAGGGAAGGGGGCATGGCTACACCTTC.

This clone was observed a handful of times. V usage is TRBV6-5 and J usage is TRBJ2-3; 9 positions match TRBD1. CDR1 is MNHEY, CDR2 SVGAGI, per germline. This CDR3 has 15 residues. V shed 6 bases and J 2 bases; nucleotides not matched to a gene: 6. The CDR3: CASSKGQGYTDTQYF. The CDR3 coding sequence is TGTGCCAGCAGCAAGGGACAGGGATACACAGATACGCAGTATTTT.

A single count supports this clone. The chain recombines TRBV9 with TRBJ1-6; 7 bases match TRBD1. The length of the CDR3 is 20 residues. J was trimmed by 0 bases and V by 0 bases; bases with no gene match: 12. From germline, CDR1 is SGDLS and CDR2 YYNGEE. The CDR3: CASSVGYKGTASSYNSPLHF. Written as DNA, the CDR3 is TGTGCCAGCAGCGTAGGATATAAGGGGACAGCGAGCTCCTATAATTCACCCCTCCACTTT. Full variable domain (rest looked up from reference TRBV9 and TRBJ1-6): DSGVTQTPKHLITATGQRVTLRCSPRSGDLSVYWYQQSLDQGLQFLIQYYNGEERAKGNILERFSAQQFPDLHSELNLSSLELGDSALYFCASSVGYKGTASSYNSPLHFGNGTRLTVT.